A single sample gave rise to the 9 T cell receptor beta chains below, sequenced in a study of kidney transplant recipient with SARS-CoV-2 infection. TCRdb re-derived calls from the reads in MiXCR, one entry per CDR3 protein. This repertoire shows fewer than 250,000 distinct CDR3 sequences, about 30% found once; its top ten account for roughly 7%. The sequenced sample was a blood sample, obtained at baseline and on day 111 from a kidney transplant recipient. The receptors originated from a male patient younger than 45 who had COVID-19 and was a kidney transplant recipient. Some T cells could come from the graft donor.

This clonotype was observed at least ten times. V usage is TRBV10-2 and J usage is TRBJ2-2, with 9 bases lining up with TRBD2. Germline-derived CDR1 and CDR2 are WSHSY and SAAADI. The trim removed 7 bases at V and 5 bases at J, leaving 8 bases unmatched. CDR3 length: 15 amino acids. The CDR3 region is CASKPGLAGTGELFF. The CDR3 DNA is TGCGCCAGCAAGCCGGGGCTAGCGGGGACCGGGGAGCTGTTTTTT.

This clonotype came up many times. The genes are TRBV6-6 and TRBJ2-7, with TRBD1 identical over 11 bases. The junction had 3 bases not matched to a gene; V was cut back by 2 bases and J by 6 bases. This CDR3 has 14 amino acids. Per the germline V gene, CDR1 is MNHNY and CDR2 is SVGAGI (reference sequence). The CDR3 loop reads CASSYPGTGGEQYF. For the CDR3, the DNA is TGTGCCAGCAGTTACCCCGGGACAGGGGGCGAGCAGTACTTC.

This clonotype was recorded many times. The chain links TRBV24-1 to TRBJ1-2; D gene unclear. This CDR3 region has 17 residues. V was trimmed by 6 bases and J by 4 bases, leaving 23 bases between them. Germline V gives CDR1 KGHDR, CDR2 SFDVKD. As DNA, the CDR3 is TGTGCCACCAGTACGAATGGTAGTACCAGAAAGACCTATGGCTACACCTTC. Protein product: CATSTNGSTRKTYGYTF.

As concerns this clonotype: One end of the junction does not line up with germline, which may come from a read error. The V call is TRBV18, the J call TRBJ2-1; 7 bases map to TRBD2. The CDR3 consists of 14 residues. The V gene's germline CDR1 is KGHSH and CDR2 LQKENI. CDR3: CASSDGRRNNERFF. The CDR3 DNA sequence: TGTGCCAGCTCAGACGGGAGGCGAAACAATGAGCGGTTCTTC. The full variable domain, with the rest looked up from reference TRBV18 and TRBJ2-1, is NAGVMQNPRHLVRRRGQEARLRCSPMKGHSHVYWYRQLPEEGLKFMVYLQKENIIDESGMPKERFSAEFPKEGPSILRIQQVVRGDSAAYFCASSDGRRNNERFFGPGTRLTVL.

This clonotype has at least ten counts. CDR3 residues: CASSGPVGGSPLHF. The DNA of the CDR3 is TGTGCCAGCAGCGGTCCGGTCGGGGGTTCACCCCTCCACTTT. V and J are TRBV2 and TRBJ1-6, with D possibly matching TRBD1 (5 bases). The CDR3 has 14 residues. Between the trimmed V and J ends, which lost 6 bases and 9 bases, there was a span of 15 bases. Germline CDR1 SNHLY, CDR2 FYNNEI. Combining the CDR3 with reference TRBV2 and TRBJ1-6 gives the whole variable domain EPEVTQTPSHQVTQMGQEVILRCVPISNHLYFYWYRQILGQKVEFLVSFYNNEISEKSEIFDDQFSVERPDGSNFTLKIRSTKLEDSAMYFCASSGPVGGSPLHFGNGTRLTVT.

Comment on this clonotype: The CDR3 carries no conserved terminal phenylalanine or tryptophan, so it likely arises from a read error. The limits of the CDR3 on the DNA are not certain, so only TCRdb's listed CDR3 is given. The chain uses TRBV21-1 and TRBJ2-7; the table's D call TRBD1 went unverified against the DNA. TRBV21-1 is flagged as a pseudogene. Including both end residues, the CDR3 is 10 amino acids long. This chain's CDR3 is CASSPLVQYL.

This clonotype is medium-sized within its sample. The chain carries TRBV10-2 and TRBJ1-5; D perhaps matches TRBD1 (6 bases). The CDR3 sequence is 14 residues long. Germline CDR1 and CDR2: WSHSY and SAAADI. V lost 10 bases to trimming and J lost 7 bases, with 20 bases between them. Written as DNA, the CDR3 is TGCGCCACCCGGGGTCGGGGGGCAAAACAGCCCCAGCATTTT. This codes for CATRGRGAKQPQHF.

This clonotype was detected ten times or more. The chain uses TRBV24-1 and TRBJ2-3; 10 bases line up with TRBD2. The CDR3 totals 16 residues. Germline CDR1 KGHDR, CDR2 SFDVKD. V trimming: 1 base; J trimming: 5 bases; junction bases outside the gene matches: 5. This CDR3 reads CATSDFPLAGQDTQYF. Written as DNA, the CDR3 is TGTGCCACCAGTGATTTCCCACTAGCGGGACAAGATACGCAGTATTTT.

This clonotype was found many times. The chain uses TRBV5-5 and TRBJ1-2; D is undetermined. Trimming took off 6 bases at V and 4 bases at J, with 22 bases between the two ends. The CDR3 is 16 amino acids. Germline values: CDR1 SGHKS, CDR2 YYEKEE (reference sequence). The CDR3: CASKSYVSRKTYGYTF. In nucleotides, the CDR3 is TGTGCCAGCAAATCTTATGTCTCGCGAAAGACCTATGGCTACACCTTC.